This T cell receptor beta chain was captured by sequencing in a study of naive and memory T cell subsets. Two oligonucleotides, mixed equimolar, formed the beta constant-region primer covering TRBC1 and TRBC2. A 12-nucleotide UMI and the SP2 primer were added to the cDNA 3' end by oligonucleotide ligation. Using its own MiXCR run on the UMI-ligation and nested PCR reads, TCRdb lists one record per CDR3 protein. The repertoire holds approximately 85,000 distinct CDR3 sequences, with about 7% as singletons. This clonotype was picked up many times. Its antigen is as yet unknown. CD8 T cells were positively selected from what remained after CD4 positive selection. The germline V gene encodes CDR1 LGHNA and CDR2 YSLEER. V gave up 5 bases and J gave up 0 bases, with 20 bases separating them. The length of the CDR3 is 17 residues. Study observations and caveats: There was no ground truth to check naive and memory subset results.

This TCR was sampled from a human donor in good health. Sequenced input: central memory CD4+ T cells from blood. The chain links TRBV4-3 to TRBJ2-7; D possibly matches TRBD1 or TRBD2 (5 bases each). CDR3 sequence reads: CASSKQTGTVVSYEQYF. CDR3 sequence (DNA): TGCGCCAGCAGCAAGCAGACCGGGACCGTCGTCTCCTACGAGCAGTACTTC.